This record looks at one T cell receptor beta chain sequence and its context. The data originate from a study of CD8 T cells in Susac syndrome. Reverse transcription of roughly 0.5 to 1 ug RNA was carried out with random hexamers. TCRdb re-called the immunoSEQ multiplex PCR reads with MiXCR, one entry per CDR3 protein. The sample includes about 280,000 distinct CDR3 sequences, about 88% seen only once; the top ten take over 0.095%. This CDR3 spans 14 amino acids. V was cut by 5 bases and J by 10 bases, with 20 bases left in between. Per germline, CDR1 SEHNR and CDR2 FQNEAQ (reference sequence). TCR beta sequencing covered blood CD8+ and CD4+ T cells. The TEMRA cells underwent FACS enrichment, while the CD8+ and CD4+ T cells underwent negative isolation.

The rearrangement uses TRBV7-9 and TRBJ2-5; perhaps TRBD1 as D (6 bases). The sequenced sample was CD8+ T cells from PBMCs. The TCR sequence derives from a human donor with multiple sclerosis. For the CDR3, the DNA is TGTGCCAGCAGCCGTCCTCAGGGGCAGGTCGACCAGTACTTC. Encoded protein: CASSRPQGQVDQYF.